A single sample is the source of the 28 T cell receptor beta chains below, sequenced in a study of PD-1 blockade in classical Hodgkin lymphoma. Brentuximab vedotin exposure varied among the patients, all of whom had relapsed after autologous stem cell transplantation. Sequenced by immunoSEQ multiplex PCR; TCRdb stores in-frame clones only, minus some. Seen here are roughly 90,000 clones, roughly 76% observed once, and the top ten hold 16%. The sample here was peripheral blood mononuclear cells (PBMCs), taken before the second cycle of nivolumab. All receptors derive from a human donor with classical Hodgkin lymphoma.

The CDR3 DNA reads as TGTGCCAGCAGCGGACAGTGGGGGGGCAGTACTAACTATGGCTACACCTTC. Protein: CASSGQWGGSTNYGYTF. The genes are TRBV9 and TRBJ1-2; possible D gene TRBD1, 6 bases. The CDR3 totals 17 residues. Germline values: CDR1 SGDLS, CDR2 YYNGEE. Trimming pared 3 bases from V and 0 bases from J, leaving 18 bases between.

This chain connects TRBV11-2 to TRBJ1-3; no reliable D call. The CDR3 consists of 12 residues. Trimming left V 6 bases short and J 0 bases short, with 3 bases between. Looked up from germline, CDR1 is SGHAT and CDR2 is FQNNGV. The CDR3 loop is CASRSSGNTIYF. CDR3 in DNA: TGTGCCAGCAGAAGCTCTGGAAACACCATATATTTT.

The genes are TRBV4-3 and TRBJ2-6; the D is unclear. Looked up from germline, CDR1 is LGHNA and CDR2 is YSLEER. The V end was cut by 0 bases, the J end by 0 bases, with 15 bases between. CDR3 length equals 19 residues. CDR3 DNA sequence: TGCGCCAGCAGCCAAGATCTTCCTAGTGGGCACTCTGGGGCCAACGTCCTGACTTTC. Its translation is CASSQDLPSGHSGANVLTF.

The rearrangement joins TRBV6-5 to TRBJ1-1, with a tentative D call TRBD1 (5 bases). V lost 5 bases and J lost 1, with 11 bases in between. Per germline, CDR1 MNHEY and CDR2 SVGAGI. The CDR3 spans 14 residues. The CDR3 region is CASSPRGRNTEAFF. The DNA for the CDR3 is TGTGCCAGCAGTCCACGGGGCAGGAACACTGAAGCTTTCTTT.

This clone was seen once. The V and J genes are TRBV2 and TRBJ1-1; unclear D gene. The ends were cut back, 4 bases at V and 5 bases at J, with 11 bases in the middle. In germline, CDR1 is SNHLY, CDR2 FYNNEI. The CDR3 has 13 residues. CDR3: CASSGGSGTEAFF. The CDR3 DNA is TGTGCCAGCAGTGGTGGGTCTGGGACTGAAGCTTTCTTT. The full variable domain, its missing parts supplied by reference TRBV2 and TRBJ1-1, is EPEVTQTPSHQVTQMGQEVILRCVPISNHLYFYWYRQILGQKVEFLVSFYNNEISEKSEIFDDQFSVERPDGSNFTLKIRSTKLEDSAMYFCASSGGSGTEAFFGQGTRLTVV.

The chain joins TRBV7-2 to TRBJ2-7; perhaps TRBD1 as D (6 bases). The CDR3 runs to 16 residues. V lost 1 base to trimming and J lost 0 bases, with 13 bases between them. Germline CDR1 reads SGHTA; CDR2 reads FQGNSA. The CDR3 DNA sequence: TGTGCCAGCAGCTTAGAGCAAAGGGGGAGCTCCTACGAGCAGTACTTC. Protein product: CASSLEQRGSSYEQYF. Using reference TRBV7-2 and TRBJ2-7 for the parts outside the CDR3, the full variable domain is GAGVSQSPSNKVTEKGKDVELRCDPISGHTALYWYRQSLGQGLEFLIYFQGNSAPDKSGLPSDRFSAERTGGSVSTLTIQRTQQEDSAVYLCASSLEQRGSSYEQYFGPGTRLTVT.

This clone has just a few counts. CDR3 sequence (DNA): TGTGCCATCAGTGAGACGCCGGGACAGGGAGCCGAGCAGTACTTC. Translated, it gives CAISETPGQGAEQYF. The chain couples TRBV10-3 to TRBJ2-7, with TRBD1 matching over 9 bases. This CDR3 has 15 amino acids. V trimming: 2 bases; J trimming: 6 bases; junction bases outside the gene matches: 8. The germline V gene encodes CDR1 ENHRY and CDR2 SYGVKD.

The chain links TRBV19 to TRBJ2-2, with D possibly matching TRBD1 (5 bases). Germline V gives CDR1 LNHDA, CDR2 SQIVND (reference sequence). The V end lost 3 bases, the J end lost 8 bases, and 10 bases lay between the germline ends. The CDR3 covers 13 residues. The CDR3 nucleotides are TGTGCCAGTAGTATTGGCTGGACAGGGGAGCTGTTTTTT. It specifies CASSIGWTGELFF.

The chain carries TRBV2 and TRBJ2-1; D is possibly TRBD2 (5 bases). The V gene's germline CDR1 is SNHLY and CDR2 FYNNEI. This CDR3 is built from 13 residues. V was shortened by 11 bases and J by 8 bases, with 19 bases between the two germline ends. The CDR3 region has the DNA TGTGCCGGAAGCACCGTTTCGCGGGATGAGCAGTTCTTC. Translation gives CAGSTVSRDEQFF.

The chain joins TRBV6-1 to TRBJ1-5; D ambiguous. Trimming shortened V by 7 bases and J by 4 bases, and 14 bases separated the two germline ends. CDR3 length: 14 amino acids. Germline V gene lookup returns CDR1 MNHNS and CDR2 SASEGT. The CDR3 loop reads CASTTQKGNQPQHF. The CDR3 bases are TGTGCCAGCACCACCCAGAAGGGTAATCAGCCCCAGCATTTT.

The gene calls are TRBV7-9 and TRBJ2-2; possibly TRBD1 or TRBD2 for D (5 bases each). Germline V CDR1 and CDR2: SEHNR, FQNEAQ (reference sequence). The CDR3 runs 14 residues. Trimming took off 5 bases at V and 4 bases at J, with 11 bases between the two ends. The DNA for the CDR3 is TGTGCCAGCAGCGGCCTGAGGGGCACCGGGGAGCTGTTTTTT. This sequence encodes CASSGLRGTGELFF.

This sequence joins TRBV11-3 and TRBJ2-1; tentatively, D is TRBD1 (5 bases). Germline V gene data show CDR1 as SGHNT and CDR2 as YENEEA. Trimming left V 1 base short and J 8 bases short, with 12 bases between. The CDR3 has 14 amino acids. In DNA, the CDR3 is TGTGCCAGCAGCTTAGGGCCACCCAGGGATGAGCAGTTCTTC. It encodes CASSLGPPRDEQFF.

This rearrangement joins TRBV5-1 to TRBJ2-2, with a weak D call TRBD2 (5 bases). The CDR3 contains 16 residues. Germline-derived CDR1 and CDR2 are SGHRS and YFSETQ. V was cut by 4 bases and J by 0 bases, with 13 bases left in between. The CDR3 protein is CASSPGLVANTGELFF. CDR3 in DNA: TGCGCCAGCAGCCCTGGACTGGTCGCGAACACCGGGGAGCTGTTTTTT.

This clone was observed a handful of times. The gene calls are TRBV6-1 and TRBJ1-5; TRBD1 might be the D (6 bases). Trimming stripped 9 bases from V and 7 bases from J, with 13 bases between. Germline V CDR1 and CDR2: MNHNS, SASEGT. The CDR3 covers 12 residues. In DNA, the CDR3 is TGTGCCAGTCTACAGGGATGGCAGCCCCAGCATTTT. Its translation is CASLQGWQPQHF.

The gene calls are TRBV2 and TRBJ1-5; D ambiguous. The germline V and J ends were trimmed by 5 bases and 6 bases, with 14 bases remaining between them. This CDR3 contains 14 residues. Germline CDR1 and CDR2: SNHLY and FYNNEI. CDR3 sequence: CASSNDPPGQPQHF. The CDR3, as DNA: TGTGCCAGCAGTAATGACCCTCCGGGTCAGCCCCAGCATTTT.

The chain is built from TRBV18 and TRBJ1-2; 7 bases align to TRBD1. The CDR3 is 14 residues long. CDR1 is KGHSH, CDR2 LQKENI, per germline. Trimming at V came to 3 bases and at J to 4 bases, leaving 5 bases not matched to a gene. The CDR3 DNA follows: TGTGCCAGCTCACCGCGACAGGGCCGCTATGGCTACACCTTC. This encodes CASSPRQGRYGYTF.

The DNA of the CDR3 is TGTGCCAGCAGCAACGCAGGGCGCGACGAGCAGTACTTC. It specifies CASSNAGRDEQYF. J is TRBJ2-7 and V is TRBV5-6; the D gene is possibly TRBD1 (5 bases). CDR1 is SGHDT and CDR2 is YYEEEE in the germline V gene. The CDR3 length is 13 residues. Trimming stripped 4 bases from V and 5 bases from J, with 13 bases between.

The chain links TRBV19 to TRBJ2-1, with D possibly matching TRBD2 (6 bases). From germline, CDR1 is LNHDA and CDR2 SQIVND (reference sequence). V lost 7 bases to trimming and J lost 0 bases, with 19 bases between them. This CDR3 has 17 residues. CDR3 sequence reads: CASTDGSPSSSYNEQFF. In DNA, the CDR3 is TGTGCCAGTACCGACGGGAGTCCCTCGAGCTCCTACAATGAGCAGTTCTTC. Together with reference TRBV19 and TRBJ2-1, the CDR3 gives the full variable domain: DGGITQSPKYLFRKEGQNVTLSCEQNLNHDAMYWYRQDPGQGLRLIYYSQIVNDFQKGDIAEGYSVSREKKESFPLTVTSAQKNPTAFYLCASTDGSPSSSYNEQFFGPGTRLTVL.

Only one count was recorded for this clone. The chain recombines TRBV7-9 with TRBJ2-1; the match to TRBD2 covers 11 bases. This CDR3 region has 15 residues. V was clipped by 2 bases and J by 6 bases; unmatched bases: 3. CDR1 and CDR2 from the germline V gene are SEHNR and FQNEAQ (reference sequence). CDR3 in DNA: TGTGCCAGCAGCTTATCCCTAGCGGGAGGCAATGAGCAGTTCTTC. Its translation is CASSLSLAGGNEQFF. The full variable domain, its missing parts supplied by reference TRBV7-9 and TRBJ2-1, is DTGVSQNPRHKITKRGQNVTFRCDPISEHNRLYWYRQTLGQGPEFLTYFQNEAQLEKSRLLSDRFSAERPKGSFSTLEIQRTEQGDSAMYLCASSLSLAGGNEQFFGPGTRLTVL.

The chain combines TRBV27 with TRBJ1-2; 7 bases agree with TRBD1. Trimming cost V 5 bases and J 6 bases; bases outside gene matches: 15. Germline lookup yields CDR1 MNHEY and CDR2 SMNVEV (reference sequence). The CDR3 extends over 16 amino acids. The CDR3 DNA reads as TGTGCCAGCAGTAAAGGGCGCGACAGGGTGAATAATGGCTACACCTTC. Residues: CASSKGRDRVNNGYTF.

The chain has TRBV6-6 and TRBJ2-2, with D unresolved. Germline V gene data show CDR1 as MNHNY and CDR2 as SVGAGI (reference sequence). V was pared by 7 bases and J by 5 bases, with 14 bases between. This CDR3 comprises 14 residues. CDR3 nucleotide sequence: TGTGCCAGCACCGCCGTGGGTGGGACCGGGGAGCTGTTTTTT. It encodes CASTAVGGTGELFF.

This clone is a singleton in its sample. The rearrangement uses TRBV7-9 and TRBJ1-2; no reliable D call. The CDR3 is 14 amino acids. The germline gives CDR1 SEHNR, CDR2 FQNEAQ (reference sequence). V was shortened by 6 bases and J by 4 bases, with 15 bases between the two germline ends. CDR3: CASSLIGPLYGYTF. The CDR3 nucleotides read TGTGCCAGCAGTCTTATTGGGCCCCTCTATGGCTACACCTTC.

This clone was observed once. The J gene is TRBJ2-3, the V gene TRBV29-1; 8 bases agree with TRBD1. CDR3 length equals 14 residues. Germline assignment: CDR1 SQVTM and CDR2 ANQGSEA. Trimming took 4 bases from V and 0 from J; bases not matched to a gene: 3. This chain's CDR3 is CSVVQGASTDTQYF. DNA for the CDR3: TGCAGCGTTGTGCAGGGGGCTAGCACAGATACGCAGTATTTT.

This chain joins TRBV7-2 and TRBJ2-2; TRBD2 matches 10 bases. This CDR3 is built from 16 residues. V was clipped by 1 base and J by 7 bases; unmatched bases: 6. CDR1 and CDR2 (germline): SGHTA, FQGNSA. In DNA, the CDR3 is TGTGCCAGCAGCTTAGTTCCTAGCGGGAGTGGCGGGGAGCTGTTTTTT. It is translated as CASSLVPSGSGGELFF.

The chain recombines TRBV6-1 with TRBJ2-1, with 8 bases matching TRBD1. The CDR3 is made up of 16 amino acids. Trimming took 3 bases from V and 2 from J; bases not matched to a gene: 6. Germline loops: CDR1 MNHNS, CDR2 SASEGT. The CDR3 protein is CASSDQGAYPYNEQFF. CDR3 sequence (DNA): TGTGCCAGCAGTGATCAGGGGGCTTACCCCTACAATGAGCAGTTCTTC.

V usage is TRBV10-3 and J usage is TRBJ1-2; D gene uncertain. This CDR3 region has 12 residues. Trimming removed 4 bases from V and 5 bases from J, with 8 bases in between. CDR1 and CDR2 (germline): ENHRY, SYGVKD. The CDR3 DNA follows: TGTGCCATCAGTGCTCTAGATTATGGCTACACCTTC. Residues: CAISALDYGYTF.

This chain connects TRBV7-6 to TRBJ2-5; TRBD2 matches 8 bases. V shed 4 bases, J shed 5 bases, and the junction held 6 bases outside the gene matches. CDR3 length equals 14 residues. Germline V CDR1 and CDR2: SGHVS, FNYEAQ. The CDR3 here is CASSYGTSKETQYF. The CDR3 DNA reads TGTGCCAGCAGCTATGGGACTAGTAAGGAGACCCAGTACTTC.

To note about this clone: One base away lies a much larger clone, so this may be a sequencing read error. This chain joins TRBV9 and TRBJ2-3, with 9 bases lining up with TRBD2. V lost 4 bases and J lost 2; bases outside the gene matches: 2. Germline V lookup: CDR1 SGDLS, CDR2 YYNGEE. The CDR3 sequence is 14 residues long. The DNA for the CDR3 is TGTGCCAGCAGCAGCGGGAGGTCCACAGATACGCAGTATTTT. It specifies CASSSGRSTDTQYF. Looking up the rest from reference TRBV9 and TRBJ2-3 gives the full variable domain: DSGVTQTPKHLITATGQRVTLRCSPRSGDLSVYWYQQSLDQGLQFLIQYYNGEERAKGNILERFSAQQFPDLHSELNLSSLELGDSALYFCASSSGRSTDTQYFGPGTRLTVL.